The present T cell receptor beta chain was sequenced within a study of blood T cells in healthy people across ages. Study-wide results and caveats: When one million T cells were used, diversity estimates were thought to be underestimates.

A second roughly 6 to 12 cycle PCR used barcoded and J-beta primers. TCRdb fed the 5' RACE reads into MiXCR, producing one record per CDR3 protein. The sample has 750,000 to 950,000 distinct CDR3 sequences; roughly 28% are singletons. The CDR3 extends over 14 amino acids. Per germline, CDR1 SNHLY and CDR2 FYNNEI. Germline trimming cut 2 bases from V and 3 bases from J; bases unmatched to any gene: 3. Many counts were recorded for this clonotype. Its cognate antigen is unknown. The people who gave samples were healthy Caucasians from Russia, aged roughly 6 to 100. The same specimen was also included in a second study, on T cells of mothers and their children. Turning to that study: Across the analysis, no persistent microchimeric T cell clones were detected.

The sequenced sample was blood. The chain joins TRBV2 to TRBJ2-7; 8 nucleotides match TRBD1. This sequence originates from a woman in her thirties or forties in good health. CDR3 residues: CASSERQGSYEQYF. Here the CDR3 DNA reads TGTGCCAGCAGTGAAAGACAGGGGAGCTACGAGCAGTACTTC.